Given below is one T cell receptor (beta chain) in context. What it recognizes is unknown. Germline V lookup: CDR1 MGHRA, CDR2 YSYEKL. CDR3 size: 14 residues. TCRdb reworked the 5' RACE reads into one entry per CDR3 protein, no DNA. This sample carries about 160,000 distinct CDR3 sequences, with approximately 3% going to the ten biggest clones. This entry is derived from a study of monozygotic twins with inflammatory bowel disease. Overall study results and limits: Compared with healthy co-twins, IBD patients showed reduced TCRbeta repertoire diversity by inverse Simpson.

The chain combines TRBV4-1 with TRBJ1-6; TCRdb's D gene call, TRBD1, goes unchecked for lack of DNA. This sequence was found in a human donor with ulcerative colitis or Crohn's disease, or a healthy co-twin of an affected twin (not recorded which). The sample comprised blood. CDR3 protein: CASSQQGYNSPLHF.